Sequencing of this TCR beta chain was carried out in a study of CD8+ T cells in alopecia areata. CDR3 length: 16 amino acids. The J segment lost 4 bases and the V segment lost 3 bases, leaving 6 bases of the junction unmatched. Germline V lookup: CDR1 MGHRA, CDR2 YSYEKL. Sample share makes this clone medium-sized. TCR sequencing used cDNA made by reverse transcription of extracted RNA. Here immunoSEQ multiplex PCR was the method, and the copy in TCRdb shows in-frame clones only, minus some. The table shows fewer than 40,000 clones, with 55% occurring only once. This clonotype was sampled from a human donor with alopecia areata. V gene TRBV4-1 combines with J gene TRBJ2-5; 12 bases match TRBD2. Sequencing used NKG2D-high CD8+ T cells sorted from blood. CDR3 sequence (DNA): TGCGCCAGCAGCCATGATAGGACTAGCGGGACAGAGACCCAGTACTTC. It codes for CASSHDRTSGTETQYF.